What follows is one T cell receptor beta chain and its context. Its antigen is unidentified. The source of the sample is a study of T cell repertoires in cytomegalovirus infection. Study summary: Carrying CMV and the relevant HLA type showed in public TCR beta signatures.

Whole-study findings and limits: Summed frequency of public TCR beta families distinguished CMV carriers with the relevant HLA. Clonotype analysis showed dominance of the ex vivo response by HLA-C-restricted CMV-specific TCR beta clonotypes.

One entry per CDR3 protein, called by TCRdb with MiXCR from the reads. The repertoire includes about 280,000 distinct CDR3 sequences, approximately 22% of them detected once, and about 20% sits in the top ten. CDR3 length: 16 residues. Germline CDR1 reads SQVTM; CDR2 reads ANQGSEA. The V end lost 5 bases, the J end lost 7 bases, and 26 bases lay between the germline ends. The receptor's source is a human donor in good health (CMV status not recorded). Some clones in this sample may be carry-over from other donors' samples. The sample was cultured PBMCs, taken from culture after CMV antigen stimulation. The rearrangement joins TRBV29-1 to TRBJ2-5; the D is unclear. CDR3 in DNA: TGCAGCGTTCCGAAAGGTTCTGACTTCCTGGCTGTGACCCAGTACTTC. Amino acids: CSVPKGSDFLAVTQYF.